The sequence of this T cell receptor beta chain was determined in a study of blood T cell repertoires in COVID-19. Method: immunoSEQ multiplex PCR; TCRdb's copy keeps in-frame clones and lacks some. The sample gives more than 55,000 clones, about 91% of which show up once; 6.4% is in the top ten. The sequenced sample consisted of peripheral blood. The receptor comes from a woman in her seventies with acute or convalescent COVID-19.

CDR3 DNA sequence: TGTGCCAGCAGTTACCCGCCAGGGAGGACTGAAGCTTTCTTT. Amino acid sequence: CASSYPPGRTEAFF. The chain couples TRBV6-2 or TRBV6-3 to TRBJ1-1, with D tentatively TRBD1 (5 bases). This CDR3 has 14 residues. The V gene's germline CDR1 is MNHEY and CDR2 SVGEGT. V lost 2 bases, J lost 5 bases, and 12 bases lay in between.